Each of the 9 T cell receptor beta chains below was sequenced from the same sample in a study of cytomegalovirus exposure and HLA in healthy donors. The PCR contained 60 Vbeta and 13 Jbeta primers. The method was immunoSEQ multiplex PCR; TCRdb's version includes in-frame clones alone and lacks a portion of them. The sample has 100,000 to 150,000 clones, approximately 80% seen once; the top ten hold under 5%. Sequencing was performed on PBMCs. The source is a male donor in good health and CMV-seropositive.

The rearrangement joins TRBV5-6 to TRBJ2-7; 8 bases fit TRBD1. V dropped 0 bases and J dropped 6; count of bases not matched to a gene: 8. CDR3 length: 15 residues. Germline V lookup: CDR1 SGHDT, CDR2 YYEEEE. Here the CDR3 reads CASSLAGGAALEQYF. DNA of the CDR3: TGTGCCAGCAGCTTGGCAGGGGGCGCCGCCCTCGAGCAGTACTTC.

This clone was detected once. The V call is TRBV7-6, the J call TRBJ2-2; D might be TRBD1 (6 bases). Trimming stripped 5 bases from V and 4 bases from J, with 11 bases between. Germline V gene sequence: CDR1 SGHVS, CDR2 FNYEAQ. The CDR3 loop spans 14 amino acids. CDR3 DNA sequence: TGTGCCAGCAGCCCCGGGACACCCACCGGGGAGCTGTTTTTT. It codes for CASSPGTPTGELFF.

This clone was seen only a few times. This chain joins TRBV28 and TRBJ2-7; 8 positions agree with TRBD2. Losses at the gene ends were 5 bases for V and 7 bases for J; bases not matched to a gene: 4. This CDR3 has 12 residues. Germline CDR1 reads MDHEN; CDR2 reads SYDVKM. The CDR3 sequence: CASSPLAGEQYF. The CDR3, as DNA: TGTGCCAGCAGTCCTTTAGCGGGGGAGCAGTACTTC.

The rearrangement joins TRBV5-1 to TRBJ2-1; 12 nucleotides line up with TRBD1. The CDR3 is made up of 15 amino acids. Germline V gene sequence: CDR1 SGHRS, CDR2 YFSETQ. The J segment lost 6 bases and the V segment lost 3 bases, leaving 4 bases of the junction unmatched. The chain's CDR3 is CASSSGTGGLNEQFF. CDR3 DNA sequence: TGCGCCAGCAGCTCAGGGACAGGGGGCCTCAATGAGCAGTTCTTC.

The chain links TRBV28 to TRBJ2-2; 10 bases map to TRBD1. CDR1 is MDHEN, CDR2 SYDVKM, per germline. V was pared by 7 bases and J by 3 bases, with 5 bases of the junction left unmatched. The CDR3 sequence is 15 residues long. The chain's CDR3 is CASNPGQGHTGELFF. CDR3 sequence (DNA): TGTGCCAGCAACCCGGGACAGGGGCACACCGGGGAGCTGTTTTTT.

This clone was observed a single time. The chain combines TRBV19 with TRBJ1-1; D not resolved. V gave up 6 bases and J gave up 0 bases, with 11 bases separating them. The CDR3 has 14 residues. Germline V CDR1 and CDR2: LNHDA, SQIVND (reference sequence). Here the CDR3 DNA reads TGTGCCAGTAGATGGACGGGAATGAACACTGAAGCTTTCTTT. Protein sequence: CASRWTGMNTEAFF. Using reference TRBV19 and TRBJ1-1 for the parts outside the CDR3, the full variable domain is DGGITQSPKYLFRKEGQNVTLSCEQNLNHDAMYWYRQDPGQGLRLIYYSQIVNDFQKGDIAEGYSVSREKKESFPLTVTSAQKNPTAFYLCASRWTGMNTEAFFGQGTRLTVV.

The genes are TRBV5-4 and TRBJ2-2, with TRBD2 matching 11 bases. CDR1 and CDR2 from the germline V gene are SGHNT and YYREEE (reference sequence). The CDR3 runs to 18 residues. V shed 4 bases and J 4 bases; nucleotides not matched to a gene: 12. Here the CDR3 DNA reads TGTGCCAGCAGCCTAGCCCTAGCGGGGGGCCCGCCCACCGGGGAGCTGTTTTTT. Amino acids: CASSLALAGGPPTGELFF. Filled out from reference TRBV5-4 and TRBJ2-2, the complete variable domain reads ETGVTQSPTHLIKTRGQQVTLRCSSQSGHNTVSWYQQALGQGPQFIFQYYREEENGRGNFPPRFSGLQFPNYSSELNVNALELDDSALYLCASSLALAGGPPTGELFFGEGSRLTVL.

For the CDR3, the DNA is TGTGCCAGCAGTGACCCCCGGACAGGGACGCGGACCGGGGAGCTGTTTTTT. The encoded protein is CASSDPRTGTRTGELFF. This sequence joins TRBV25-1 and TRBJ2-2; 8 bases fit TRBD1. V lost 3 bases and J lost 5; bases outside the gene matches: 11. Germline lookup yields CDR1 MGHDK and CDR2 SYGVNS. The CDR3 has 17 amino acids.

V is TRBV5-1 and J is TRBJ2-5; 7 bases are a match to TRBD1. CDR3 length: 14 residues. CDR1 and CDR2 (germline): SGHRS, YFSETQ. The ends lost 4 bases at V and 2 bases at J; junction bases unmatched: 5. The CDR3 nucleotides read TGCGCCAGCAGCCTAACGGGACAGCAAGAGACCCAGTACTTC. Translating it yields CASSLTGQQETQYF. Full variable domain (outside the CDR3, taken from reference TRBV5-1 and TRBJ2-5): KAGVTQTPRYLIKTRGQQVTLSCSPISGHRSVSWYQQTPGQGLQFLFEYFSETQRNKGNFPGRFSGRQFSNSRSEMNVSTLELGDSALYLCASSLTGQQETQYFGPGTRLLVL.